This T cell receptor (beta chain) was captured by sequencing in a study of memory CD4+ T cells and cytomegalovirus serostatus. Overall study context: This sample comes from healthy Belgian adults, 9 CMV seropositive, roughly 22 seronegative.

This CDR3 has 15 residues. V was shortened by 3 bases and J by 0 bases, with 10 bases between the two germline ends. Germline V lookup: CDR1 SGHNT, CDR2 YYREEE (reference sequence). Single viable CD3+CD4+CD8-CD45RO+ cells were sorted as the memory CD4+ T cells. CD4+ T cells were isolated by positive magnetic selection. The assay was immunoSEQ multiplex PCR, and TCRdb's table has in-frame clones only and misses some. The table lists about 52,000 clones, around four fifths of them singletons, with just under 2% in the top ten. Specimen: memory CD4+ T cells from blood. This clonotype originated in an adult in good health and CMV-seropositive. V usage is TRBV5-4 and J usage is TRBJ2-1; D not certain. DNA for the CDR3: TGTGCCAGCAGCTGGATCGAGAGCTCCTACAATGAGCAGTTCTTC. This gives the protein CASSWIESSYNEQFF.